This T cell receptor (beta chain) derives from a study of cytomegalovirus exposure and HLA in healthy donors. Use of 60 Vbeta and 13 Jbeta primers characterized the PCR. Sequenced by immunoSEQ multiplex PCR; TCRdb stores in-frame clones only, minus some. The sample table includes 45,000 to 60,000 clones. CDR1 is SGDLS, CDR2 YYNGEE, per germline. V was cut by 4 bases and J by 1 base, with 9 bases left in between. The CDR3 has 14 residues. A note on this clone: Other DNA sequences in the same sample also yield this CDR3.

Sequenced material: PBMCs. The sequence was obtained from a male donor in good health and CMV-seronegative. The chain has TRBV9 and TRBJ1-5; D remains unclear. This CDR3 is CASSRGVSNQPQHF. The CDR3 DNA reads as TGTGCCAGCAGCCGCGGGGTAAGCAATCAGCCCCAGCATTTT.